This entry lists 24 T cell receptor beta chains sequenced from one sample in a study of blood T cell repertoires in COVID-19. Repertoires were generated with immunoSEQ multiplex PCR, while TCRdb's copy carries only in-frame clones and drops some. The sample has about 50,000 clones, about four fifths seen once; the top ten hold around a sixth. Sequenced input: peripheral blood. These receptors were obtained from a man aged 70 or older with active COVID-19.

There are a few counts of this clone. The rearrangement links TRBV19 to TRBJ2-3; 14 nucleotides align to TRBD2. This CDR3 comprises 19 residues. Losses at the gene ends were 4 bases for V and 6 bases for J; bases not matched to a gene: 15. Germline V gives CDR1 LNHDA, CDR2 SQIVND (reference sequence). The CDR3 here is CASSTRSTSGRAPRDTQYF. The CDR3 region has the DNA TGTGCCAGTAGTACCCGATCGACTAGCGGGAGGGCTCCCCGGGATACGCAGTATTTT.

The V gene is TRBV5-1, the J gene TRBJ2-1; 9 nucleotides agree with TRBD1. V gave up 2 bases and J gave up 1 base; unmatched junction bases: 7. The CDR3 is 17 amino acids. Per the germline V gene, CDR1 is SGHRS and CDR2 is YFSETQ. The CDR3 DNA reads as TGCGCCAGCAGCTTCTCCGGGACAGGGACTTCCTACAATGAGCAGTTCTTC. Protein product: CASSFSGTGTSYNEQFF.

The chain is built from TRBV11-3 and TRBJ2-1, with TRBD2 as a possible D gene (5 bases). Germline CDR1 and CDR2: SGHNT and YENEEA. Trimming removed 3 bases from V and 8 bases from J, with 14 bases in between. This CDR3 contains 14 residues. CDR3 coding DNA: TGTGCCAGCAGCTTCCGGGGAGATAAGGATGAGCAGTTCTTC. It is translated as CASSFRGDKDEQFF.

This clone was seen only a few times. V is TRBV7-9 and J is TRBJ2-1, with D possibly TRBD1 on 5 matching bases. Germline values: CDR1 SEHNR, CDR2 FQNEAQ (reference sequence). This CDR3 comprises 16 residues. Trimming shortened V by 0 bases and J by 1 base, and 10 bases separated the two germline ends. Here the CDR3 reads CASSLATASSYNEQFF. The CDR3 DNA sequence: TGTGCCAGCAGCTTAGCGACAGCCTCATCCTACAATGAGCAGTTCTTC. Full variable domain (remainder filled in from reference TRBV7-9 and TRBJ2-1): DTGVSQNPRHKITKRGQNVTFRCDPISEHNRLYWYRQTLGQGPEFLTYFQNEAQLEKSRLLSDRFSAERPKGSFSTLEIQRTEQGDSAMYLCASSLATASSYNEQFFGPGTRLTVL.

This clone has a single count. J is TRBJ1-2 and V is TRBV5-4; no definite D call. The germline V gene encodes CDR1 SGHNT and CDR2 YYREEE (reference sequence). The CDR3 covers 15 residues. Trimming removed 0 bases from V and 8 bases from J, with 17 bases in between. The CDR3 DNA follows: TGTGCCAGCAGCTTGGCCACGGGAGGGTACGAAGGCTACACCTTC. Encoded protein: CASSLATGGYEGYTF.

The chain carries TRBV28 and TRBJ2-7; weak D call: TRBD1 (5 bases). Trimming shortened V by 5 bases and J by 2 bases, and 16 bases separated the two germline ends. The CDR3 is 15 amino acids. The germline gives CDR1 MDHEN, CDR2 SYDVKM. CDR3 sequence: CASSPPGQSTYEQYF. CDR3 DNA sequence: TGTGCCAGCAGTCCTCCAGGACAATCCACCTACGAGCAGTACTTC.

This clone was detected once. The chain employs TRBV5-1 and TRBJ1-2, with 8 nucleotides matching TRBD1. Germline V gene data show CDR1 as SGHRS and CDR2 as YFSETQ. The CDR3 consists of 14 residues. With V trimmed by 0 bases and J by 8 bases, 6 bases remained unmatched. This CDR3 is CASSLGPGGHGYTF. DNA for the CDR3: TGCGCCAGCAGCTTGGGTCCAGGGGGCCACGGCTACACCTTC.

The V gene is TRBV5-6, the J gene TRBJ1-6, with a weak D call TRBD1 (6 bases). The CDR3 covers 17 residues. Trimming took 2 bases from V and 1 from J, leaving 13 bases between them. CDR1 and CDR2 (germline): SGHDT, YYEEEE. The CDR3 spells CASSFRRGESYNSPLHF. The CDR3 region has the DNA TGTGCCAGCAGCTTCCGCAGGGGAGAGTCCTATAATTCACCCCTCCACTTT.

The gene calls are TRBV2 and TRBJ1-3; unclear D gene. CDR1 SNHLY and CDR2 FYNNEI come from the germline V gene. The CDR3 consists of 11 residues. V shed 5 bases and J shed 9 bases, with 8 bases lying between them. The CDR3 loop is CASSNGITIYF. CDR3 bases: TGTGCCAGCAGTAACGGGATCACCATATATTTT.

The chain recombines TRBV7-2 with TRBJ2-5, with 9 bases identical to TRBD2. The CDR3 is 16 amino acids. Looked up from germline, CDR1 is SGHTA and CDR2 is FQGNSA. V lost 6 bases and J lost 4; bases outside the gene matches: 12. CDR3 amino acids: CASSLAGGQGRETQYF. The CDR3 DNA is TGTGCCAGCAGTCTGGCGGGGGGGCAGGGAAGAGAGACCCAGTACTTC.

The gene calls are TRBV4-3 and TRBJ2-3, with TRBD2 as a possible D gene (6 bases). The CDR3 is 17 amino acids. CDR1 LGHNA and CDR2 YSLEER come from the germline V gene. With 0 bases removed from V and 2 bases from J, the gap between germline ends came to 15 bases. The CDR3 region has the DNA TGCGCCAGCAGCCAAGATTGGGGGGACGGGTACACAGATACGCAGTATTTT. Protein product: CASSQDWGDGYTDTQYF.

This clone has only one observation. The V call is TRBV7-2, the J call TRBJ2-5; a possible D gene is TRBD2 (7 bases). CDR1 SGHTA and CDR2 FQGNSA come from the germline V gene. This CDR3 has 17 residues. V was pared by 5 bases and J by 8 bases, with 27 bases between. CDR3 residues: CASSALGGGSSIGTQYF. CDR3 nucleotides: TGTGCCAGCAGCGCATTAGGGGGGGGAAGCTCCATAGGTACCCAGTACTTC.

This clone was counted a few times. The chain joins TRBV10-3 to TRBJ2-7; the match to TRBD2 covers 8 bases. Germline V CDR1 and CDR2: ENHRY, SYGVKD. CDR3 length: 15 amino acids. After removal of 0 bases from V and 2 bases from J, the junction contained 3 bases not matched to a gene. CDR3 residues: CAISESDGRAYEQYF. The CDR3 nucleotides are TGTGCCATCAGTGAGTCGGACGGGAGGGCCTACGAGCAGTACTTC.

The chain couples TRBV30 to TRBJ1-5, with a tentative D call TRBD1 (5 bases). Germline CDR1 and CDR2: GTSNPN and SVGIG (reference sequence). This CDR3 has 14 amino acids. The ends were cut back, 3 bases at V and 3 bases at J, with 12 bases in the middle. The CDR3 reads CAWSQGGDNQPQHF. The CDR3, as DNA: TGTGCCTGGAGCCAGGGAGGGGACAATCAGCCCCAGCATTTT. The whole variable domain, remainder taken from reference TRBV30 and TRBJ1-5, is SQTIHQWPATLVQPVGSPLSLECTVEGTSNPNLYWYRQAAGRGLQLLFYSVGIGQISSEVPQNLSASRPQDRQFILSSKKLLLSDSGFYLCAWSQGGDNQPQHFGDGTRLSIL.

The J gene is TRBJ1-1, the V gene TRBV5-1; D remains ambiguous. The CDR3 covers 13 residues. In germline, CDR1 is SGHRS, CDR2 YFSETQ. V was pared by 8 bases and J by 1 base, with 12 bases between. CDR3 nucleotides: TGCGCCAGTCGGGGAGATCCGAACACTGAAGCTTTCTTT. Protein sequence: CASRGDPNTEAFF.

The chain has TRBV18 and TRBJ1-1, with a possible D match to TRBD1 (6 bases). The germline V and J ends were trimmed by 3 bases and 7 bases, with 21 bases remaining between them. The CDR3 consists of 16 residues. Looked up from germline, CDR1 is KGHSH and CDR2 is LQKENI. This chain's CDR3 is CASSPFQRDDRLEAFF. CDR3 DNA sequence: TGTGCCAGCTCACCTTTCCAAAGAGATGACAGGCTTGAAGCTTTCTTT.

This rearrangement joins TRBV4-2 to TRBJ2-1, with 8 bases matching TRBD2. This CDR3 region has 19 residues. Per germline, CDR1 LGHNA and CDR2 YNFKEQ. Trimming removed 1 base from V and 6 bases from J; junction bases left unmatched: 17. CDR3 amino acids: CASSQATSAGAGVSNEQFF. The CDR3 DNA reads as TGTGCCAGCAGCCAAGCTACATCGGCAGGAGCGGGAGTATCCAATGAGCAGTTCTTC.

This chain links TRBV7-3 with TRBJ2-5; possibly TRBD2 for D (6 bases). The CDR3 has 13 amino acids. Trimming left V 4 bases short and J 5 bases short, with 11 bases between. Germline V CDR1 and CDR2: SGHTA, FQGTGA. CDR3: CASSSGAGETQYF. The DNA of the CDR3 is TGTGCCAGCAGCTCTGGGGCGGGGGAGACCCAGTACTTC.

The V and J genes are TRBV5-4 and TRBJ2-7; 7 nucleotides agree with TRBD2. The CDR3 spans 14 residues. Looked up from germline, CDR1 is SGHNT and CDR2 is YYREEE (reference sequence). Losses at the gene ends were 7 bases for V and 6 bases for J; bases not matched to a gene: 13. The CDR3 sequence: CASGGGTWPAEQYF. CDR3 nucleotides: TGTGCCAGCGGGGGGGGGACTTGGCCCGCCGAGCAGTACTTC.

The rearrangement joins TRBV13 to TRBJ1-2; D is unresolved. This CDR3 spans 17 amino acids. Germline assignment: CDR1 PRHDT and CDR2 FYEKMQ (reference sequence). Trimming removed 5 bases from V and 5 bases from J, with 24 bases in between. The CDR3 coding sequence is TGTGCCAGCAGCCCCAACCCTACGGTAACTGATTCTTATGGCTACACCTTC. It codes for CASSPNPTVTDSYGYTF.

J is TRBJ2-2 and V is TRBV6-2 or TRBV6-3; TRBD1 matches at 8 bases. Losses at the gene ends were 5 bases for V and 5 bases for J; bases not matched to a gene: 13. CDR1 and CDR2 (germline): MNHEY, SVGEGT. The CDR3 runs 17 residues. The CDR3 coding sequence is TGTGCCAGCAGTGCCCAGGGGGCGAGGTCTGTTACCGGGGAGCTGTTTTTT. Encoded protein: CASSAQGARSVTGELFF.

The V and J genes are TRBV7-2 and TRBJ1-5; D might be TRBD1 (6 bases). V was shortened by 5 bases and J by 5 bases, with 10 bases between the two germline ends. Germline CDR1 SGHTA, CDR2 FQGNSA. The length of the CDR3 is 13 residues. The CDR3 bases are TGTGCCAGCAGCCCCCACAGGGATCAGCCCCAGCATTTT. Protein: CASSPHRDQPQHF.

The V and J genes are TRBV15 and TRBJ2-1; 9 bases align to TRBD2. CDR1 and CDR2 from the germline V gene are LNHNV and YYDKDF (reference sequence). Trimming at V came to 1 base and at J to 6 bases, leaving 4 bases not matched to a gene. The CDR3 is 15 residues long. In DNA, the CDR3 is TGTGCCACCAGCAGAGGGCTAGCGGGATCCAATGAGCAGTTCTTC. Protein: CATSRGLAGSNEQFF. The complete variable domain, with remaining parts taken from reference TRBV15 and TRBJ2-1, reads DAMVIQNPRYQVTQFGKPVTLSCSQTLNHNVMYWYQQKSSQAPKLLFHYYDKDFNNEADTPDNFQSRRPNTSFCFLDIRSPGLGDTAMYLCATSRGLAGSNEQFFGPGTRLTVL.

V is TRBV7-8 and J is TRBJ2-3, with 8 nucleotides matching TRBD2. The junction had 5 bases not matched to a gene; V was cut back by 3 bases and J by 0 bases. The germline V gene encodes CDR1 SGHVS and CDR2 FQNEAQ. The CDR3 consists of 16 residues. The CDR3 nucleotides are TGTGCCAGCAGCTTGGAAGCGGGAGCTAGCACAGATACGCAGTATTTT. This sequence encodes CASSLEAGASTDTQYF.